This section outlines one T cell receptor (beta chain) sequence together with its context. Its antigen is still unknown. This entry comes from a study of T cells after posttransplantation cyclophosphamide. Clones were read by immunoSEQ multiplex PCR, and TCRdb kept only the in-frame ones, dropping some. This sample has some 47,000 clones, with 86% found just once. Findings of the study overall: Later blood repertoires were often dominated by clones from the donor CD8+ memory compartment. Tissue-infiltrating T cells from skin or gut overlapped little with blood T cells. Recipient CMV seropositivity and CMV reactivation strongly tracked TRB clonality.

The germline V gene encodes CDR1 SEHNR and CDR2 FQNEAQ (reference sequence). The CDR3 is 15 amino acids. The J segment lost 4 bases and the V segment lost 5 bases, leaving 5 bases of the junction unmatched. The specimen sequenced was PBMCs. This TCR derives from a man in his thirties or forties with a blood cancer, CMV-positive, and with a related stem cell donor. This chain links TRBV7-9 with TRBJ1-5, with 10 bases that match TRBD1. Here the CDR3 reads CASSPAGQGNQPQHF. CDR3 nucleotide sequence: TGTGCCAGCAGCCCGGCGGGACAGGGGAATCAGCCCCAGCATTTT.